This T cell receptor beta chain was sequenced for a study of T cell repertoires in cytomegalovirus infection. Study in general: In public TCR beta signatures, there were indications of both CMV infection and matching HLA type. Points from the study as a whole: The cumulative frequency of public TCR beta families identified carriers of CMV plus the relevant HLA. Dominating the ex vivo response were HLA-C-restricted CMV-specific TCR beta clonotypes.

V lost 7 bases and J 6 bases, leaving 15 bases between the germline ends. This CDR3 spans 13 amino acids. Germline CDR1 and CDR2: MNHNY and SVGAGI (reference sequence). Via MiXCR, TCRdb re-called the reads, giving one row per CDR3 protein. The sample lists around 550,000 distinct CDR3 sequences, 26% occurring once. On this clonotype: What it binds is not known.

The TCR comes from a human donor in good health (CMV status not recorded). Some clones in this sample may be carry-over from other donors' samples. The genes are TRBV6-6 and TRBJ1-2, with D maybe TRBD1 (5 bases). The sequenced sample was PBMCs. The chain's CDR3 is CASIREAGNGYTF. CDR3 DNA sequence: TGTGCCAGCATAAGAGAGGCAGGGAATGGCTACACCTTC.